This T cell receptor (beta chain) is drawn from a study of T cell clones after liver transplantation. This clone was seen a single time. Antigen: not known. Whole-study results and caveats: Low donor cell numbers restricted donor-reactive repertoire measurement in a couple of subjects.

TCRdb keeps only in-frame clones here, not all; method: immunoSEQ multiplex PCR. The sample gives fewer than 25,000 clones, 88% of which show up once; around 13% is in the top ten. The length of the CDR3 is 17 residues. With 8 bases clipped from V and 3 bases from J, the junction kept 14 bases outside the gene matches. Germline CDR1 reads MNHEY; CDR2 reads SMNVEV (reference sequence). Material: CD8+ T cells from blood, obtained before liver transplant. The chain has TRBV27 and TRBJ2-3, with TRBD2 identical over 10 bases. The origin of this receptor is a human donor who received a liver transplant. CDR3 DNA sequence: TGTGCCAGCGTAGGGCTAGCGGGAGTTAGGGGAACAGATACGCAGTATTTT. It codes for CASVGLAGVRGTDTQYF.